This TCR beta chain was captured in a study of cytomegalovirus exposure and HLA in healthy donors. Primers for the PCR totalled 60 Vbeta and 13 Jbeta. Profiled with immunoSEQ multiplex PCR; TCRdb holds only in-frame clones, not every one. The table lists about 130,000 clones, roughly four fifths of them singletons. Remarks on this clone: As yet, its antigen is unknown.

This CDR3 comprises 16 residues. Germline CDR1 SGHRS, CDR2 YFSETQ. V lost 4 bases, J lost 3 bases, and 7 bases stayed unmatched. Whole-study results and caveats: Sequencing had likely introduced a cluster of highly shared sequence variants as an artifact. CMV serostatus was the only immune exposure information that was available.

These donors, healthy bone marrow donors, were studied. Specimen: PBMCs. This chain uses TRBV5-1 with TRBJ1-1; 12 bases map to TRBD1. This TCR came from a woman aged 55-69 years in good health and CMV-seronegative. In DNA form, the CDR3 reads TGCGCCAGCAGCCCGGGACAGGGGGCGGCGTACACTGAAGCTTTCTTT. Translating gives CASSPGQGAAYTEAFF.